The source of this TCR beta chain is a study of CD8 T cells in Susac syndrome. CDR3 length: 15 residues. Trimming cost V 4 bases and J 5 bases, with 19 bases left between them. Germline CDR1 is SGHRS and CDR2 is YFSETQ. This clonotype appeared a single time. Reverse transcription of roughly 0.5 to 1 ug RNA was performed with random hexamers. TCRdb reanalysed the immunoSEQ multiplex PCR reads using MiXCR and keeps one entry per CDR3 protein. Of about 200,000 distinct CDR3 sequences in the sample, about 95% were seen once. The rearrangement uses TRBV5-1 and TRBJ2-7, with D perhaps matching TRBD1 or TRBD2 (5 bases each). Source material: CD4+ T cells from PBMCs. This TCR came from a human donor in good health. The CDR3 DNA is TGCGCCAGCAGCGAGGTAGCAGGGAGCCTTAACGAGCAGTACGTC. This codes for CASSEVAGSLNEQYV.